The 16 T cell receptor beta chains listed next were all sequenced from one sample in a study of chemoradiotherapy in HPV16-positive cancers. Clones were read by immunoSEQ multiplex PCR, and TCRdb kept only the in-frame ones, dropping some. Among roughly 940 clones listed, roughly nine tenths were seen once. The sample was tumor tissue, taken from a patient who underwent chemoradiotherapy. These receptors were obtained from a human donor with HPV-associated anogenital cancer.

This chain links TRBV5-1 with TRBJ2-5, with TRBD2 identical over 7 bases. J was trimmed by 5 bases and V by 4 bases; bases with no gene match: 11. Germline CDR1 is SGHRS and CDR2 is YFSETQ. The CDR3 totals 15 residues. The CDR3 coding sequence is TGCGCCAGCAGCCCCCGGGAGGTAGTGTTGGAGACCCAGTACTTC. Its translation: CASSPREVVLETQYF.

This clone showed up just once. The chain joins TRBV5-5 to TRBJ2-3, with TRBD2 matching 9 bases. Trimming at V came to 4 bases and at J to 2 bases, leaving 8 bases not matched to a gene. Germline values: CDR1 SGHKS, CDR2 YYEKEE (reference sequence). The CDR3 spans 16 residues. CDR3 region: CASSTGTSHNTDTQYF. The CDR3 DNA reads TGTGCCAGCAGCACCGGGACTAGCCATAACACAGATACGCAGTATTTT.

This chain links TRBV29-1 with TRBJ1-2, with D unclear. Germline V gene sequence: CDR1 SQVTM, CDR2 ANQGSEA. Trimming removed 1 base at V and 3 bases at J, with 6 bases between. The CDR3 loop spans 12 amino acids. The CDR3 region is CSVEALHYGYTF. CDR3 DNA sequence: TGCAGCGTTGAAGCGCTACACTATGGCTACACCTTC.

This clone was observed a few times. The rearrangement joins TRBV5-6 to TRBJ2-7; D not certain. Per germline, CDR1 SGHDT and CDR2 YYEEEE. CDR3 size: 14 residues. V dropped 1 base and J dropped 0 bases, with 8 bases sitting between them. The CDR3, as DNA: TGTGCCAGCAGCTTGATCATGAGCTCCTACGAGCAGTACTTC. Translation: CASSLIMSSYEQYF.

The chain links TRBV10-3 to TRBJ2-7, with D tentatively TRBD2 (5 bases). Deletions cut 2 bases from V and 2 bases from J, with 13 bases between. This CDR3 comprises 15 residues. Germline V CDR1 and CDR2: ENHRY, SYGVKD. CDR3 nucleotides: TGTGCCATCAGTGAGAGGACTGTAACAGCCTACGAGCAGTACGTC. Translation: CAISERTVTAYEQYV.

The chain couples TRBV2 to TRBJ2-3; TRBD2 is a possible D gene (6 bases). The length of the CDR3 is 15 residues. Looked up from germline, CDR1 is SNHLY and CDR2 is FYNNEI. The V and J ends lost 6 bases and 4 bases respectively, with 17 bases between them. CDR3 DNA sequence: TGTGCCAGCAGGGCGGGGACCCTGAGGGCAGATACGCAGTATTTT. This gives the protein CASRAGTLRADTQYF.

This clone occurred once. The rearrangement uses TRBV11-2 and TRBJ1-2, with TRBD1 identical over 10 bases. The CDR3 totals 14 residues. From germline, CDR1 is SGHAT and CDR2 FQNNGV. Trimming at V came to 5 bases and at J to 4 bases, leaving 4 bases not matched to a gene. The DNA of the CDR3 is TGTGCCAGCAGCCCGACAGGGGGCGGCTATGGCTACACCTTC. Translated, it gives CASSPTGGGYGYTF.

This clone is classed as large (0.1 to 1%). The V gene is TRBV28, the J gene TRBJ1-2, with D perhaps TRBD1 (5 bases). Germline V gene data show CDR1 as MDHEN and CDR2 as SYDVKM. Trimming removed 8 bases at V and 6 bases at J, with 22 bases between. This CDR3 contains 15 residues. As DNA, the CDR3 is TGTGCCAGCGTCGGCGGAGGAAGATCGGGGGATGGCTACACCTTC. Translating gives CASVGGGRSGDGYTF.

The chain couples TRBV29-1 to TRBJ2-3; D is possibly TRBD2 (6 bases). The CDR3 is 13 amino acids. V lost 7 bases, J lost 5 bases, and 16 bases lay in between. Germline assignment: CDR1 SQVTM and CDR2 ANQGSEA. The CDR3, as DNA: TGCAGCGCCGCGGAGGGCTCAGGAGATACGCAGTATTTT. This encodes CSAAEGSGDTQYF.

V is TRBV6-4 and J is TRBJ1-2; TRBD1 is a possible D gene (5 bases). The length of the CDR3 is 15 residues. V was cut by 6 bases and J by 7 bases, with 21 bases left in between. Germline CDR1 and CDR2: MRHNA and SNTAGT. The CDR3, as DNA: TGTGCCAGCAGCCCATCTACAGGCCCGGTGTCTGGCTACACCTTC. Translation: CASSPSTGPVSGYTF.

For the CDR3, the DNA is TGTGCCAGCAGCACGTGGGGGGCCACTGGGGCCAACGTCCTGACTTTC. This translates into CASSTWGATGANVLTF. V is TRBV9 and J is TRBJ2-6; TRBD1 or TRBD2 may be the D gene (6 bases each). Trimming cost V 4 bases and J 2 bases, with 13 bases left between them. Germline CDR1 is SGDLS and CDR2 is YYNGEE. This CDR3 is built from 16 residues. The full variable domain, its missing parts supplied by reference TRBV9 and TRBJ2-6, is DSGVTQTPKHLITATGQRVTLRCSPRSGDLSVYWYQQSLDQGLQFLIQYYNGEERAKGNILERFSAQQFPDLHSELNLSSLELGDSALYFCASSTWGATGANVLTFGAGSRLTVL.

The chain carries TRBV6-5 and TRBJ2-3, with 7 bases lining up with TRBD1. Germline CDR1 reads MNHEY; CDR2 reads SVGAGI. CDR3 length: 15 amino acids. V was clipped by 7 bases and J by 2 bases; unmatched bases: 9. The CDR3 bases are TGTGCCAGCACCAACAACGGACAGGTCACAGATACGCAGTATTTT. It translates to CASTNNGQVTDTQYF.

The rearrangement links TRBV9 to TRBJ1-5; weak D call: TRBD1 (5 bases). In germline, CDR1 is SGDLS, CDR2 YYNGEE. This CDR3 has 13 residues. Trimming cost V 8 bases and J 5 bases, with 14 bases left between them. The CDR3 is CASSRVADQPQHF. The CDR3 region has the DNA TGTGCCAGTTCCAGGGTGGCGGATCAGCCCCAGCATTTT.

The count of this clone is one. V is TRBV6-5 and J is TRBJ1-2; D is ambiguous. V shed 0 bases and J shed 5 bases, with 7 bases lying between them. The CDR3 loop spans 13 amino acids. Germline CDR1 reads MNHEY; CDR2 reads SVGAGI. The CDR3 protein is CASSYSSSYGYTF. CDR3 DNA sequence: TGTGCCAGCAGTTACTCGAGTAGTTATGGCTACACCTTC.

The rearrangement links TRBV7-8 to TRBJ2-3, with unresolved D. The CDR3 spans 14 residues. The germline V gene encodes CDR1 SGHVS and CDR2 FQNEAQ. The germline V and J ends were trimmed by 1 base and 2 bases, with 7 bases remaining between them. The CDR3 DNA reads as TGTGCCAGCAGCTTAGGGGGTCACACAGATACGCAGTATTTT. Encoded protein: CASSLGGHTDTQYF.

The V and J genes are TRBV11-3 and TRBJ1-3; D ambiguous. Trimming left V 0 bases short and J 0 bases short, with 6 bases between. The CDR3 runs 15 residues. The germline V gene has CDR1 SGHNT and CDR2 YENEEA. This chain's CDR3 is CASSLEQSSGNTIYF. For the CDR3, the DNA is TGTGCCAGCAGCTTAGAACAGAGCTCTGGAAACACCATATATTTT.